The clone carrying this TCR beta chain appeared once. This entry comes from a study of shared clonotypes between healthy human individuals. The germline V gene encodes CDR1 MNHEY and CDR2 SMNVEV (reference sequence). J was trimmed by 0 bases and V by 7 bases; bases with no gene match: 7. CDR3 length equals 16 residues. Assay: immunoSEQ multiplex PCR; the TCRdb copy retains only in-frame clones and omits some. The sample carries about 690,000 clones, 80% to 95% recorded once. The sample was memory CD8+ T cells from PBMCs. Regarding subset: CD45RO+ cells pooled with CCR7-negative TemRA cells. J is TRBJ2-3 and V is TRBV27; 10 bases are shared with TRBD2. The receptor comes from a man aged 18 to 29 in good health. Some clones in this sample may be carry-over from other donors' samples. CDR3 nucleotide sequence: TGTGCCAGCACCCGGACTAGCGGCTTGAGCACAGATACGCAGTATTTT. Translated, it gives CASTRTSGLSTDTQYF.